These 26 T cell receptor beta chains were all obtained from the same sample, sequenced in a study of cytomegalovirus exposure and HLA in healthy donors. Measured with immunoSEQ multiplex PCR; TCRdb has only the in-frame clones, and not every one. The sample includes around 120,000 clones, 88% seen only once; the top ten take 1.5% to 2%. The sequencing sample was made of PBMCs. The receptors were gathered from a man younger than 30 in good health and CMV-seronegative.

This chain connects TRBV15 to TRBJ1-2; D might be TRBD1 (6 bases). This CDR3 has 14 amino acids. The germline gives CDR1 LNHNV, CDR2 YYDKDF (reference sequence). Trimming shortened V by 7 bases and J by 0 bases, and 12 bases separated the two germline ends. The CDR3 spells CATNRDITNYGYTF. CDR3 DNA: TGTGCCACCAACCGGGACATTACTAACTATGGCTACACCTTC. The variable domain in full, completed from reference TRBV15 and TRBJ1-2, reads DAMVIQNPRYQVTQFGKPVTLSCSQTLNHNVMYWYQQKSSQAPKLLFHYYDKDFNNEADTPDNFQSRRPNTSFCFLDIRSPGLGDTAMYLCATNRDITNYGYTFGSGTRLTVV.

The chain carries TRBV29-1 and TRBJ1-2, with 10 nucleotides matching TRBD1. Trimming removed 6 bases from V and 5 bases from J; junction bases left unmatched: 6. The CDR3 has 13 residues. Germline V gene sequence: CDR1 SQVTM, CDR2 ANQGSEA. The CDR3 sequence is CSVRDRGGYGYTF. The CDR3 DNA is TGCAGCGTCCGGGACAGGGGAGGGTATGGCTACACCTTC.

This rearrangement joins TRBV13 to TRBJ2-1; 14 nucleotides agree with TRBD2. CDR1 and CDR2 (germline): PRHDT, FYEKMQ (reference sequence). V lost 1 base and J lost 7; bases outside the gene matches: 12. The CDR3 runs 19 residues. The CDR3 DNA sequence: TGTGCCAGCAGCTTAGAGGCGCGACTAGCGGGAGGGCAGGTGAATGAGCAGTTCTTC. Protein product: CASSLEARLAGGQVNEQFF.

V usage is TRBV10-1 and J usage is TRBJ1-4; unclear D gene. The CDR3 is 13 amino acids. CDR1 and CDR2 (germline): WNHNN, SYGVQD (reference sequence). V dropped 3 bases and J dropped 7 bases, with 9 bases sitting between them. In DNA form, the CDR3 reads TGCGCCAGCAGTGACAATCTGAGTGAAAAACTGTTTTTT. Amino acid sequence: CASSDNLSEKLFF.

V and J are TRBV19 and TRBJ2-4; D may be TRBD1 (6 bases). V lost 4 bases, J lost 2 bases, and 15 bases lay in between. Germline V gene lookup returns CDR1 LNHDA and CDR2 SQIVND (reference sequence). This CDR3 is 16 amino acids long. CDR3 sequence (DNA): TGTGCCAGTAGTACCTGGACAGACTCTACCAAAAACATTCAGTACTTC. Its translation: CASSTWTDSTKNIQYF.

V usage is TRBV7-8 and J usage is TRBJ1-2, with 11 bases lining up with TRBD1. Germline trimming cut 5 bases from V and 6 bases from J; bases unmatched to any gene: 14. The CDR3 runs to 17 residues. The germline V gene encodes CDR1 SGHVS and CDR2 FQNEAQ. CDR3 loop: CASSPTLDRGRLNGYTF. The CDR3, as DNA: TGTGCCAGCAGCCCGACCCTGGACAGGGGGCGTTTGAATGGCTACACCTTC.

V usage is TRBV7-9 and J usage is TRBJ2-5; a possible D gene is TRBD1 (6 bases). Germline-derived CDR1 and CDR2 are SEHNR and FQNEAQ (reference sequence). The V end was cut by 5 bases, the J end by 5 bases, with 12 bases between. The CDR3 covers 13 residues. CDR3 nucleotide sequence: TGTGCCAGCAGCCCAACAGGGACGGAGACCCAGTACTTC. Protein sequence: CASSPTGTETQYF.

The chain carries TRBV28 and TRBJ2-7; no clear D. Deletions cut 3 bases from V and 6 bases from J, with 18 bases between. The CDR3 has 15 residues. Germline CDR1 MDHEN, CDR2 SYDVKM. The CDR3 spells CASSFAEFKALEQYF. As DNA, the CDR3 is TGTGCCAGCAGTTTCGCGGAGTTTAAGGCACTCGAGCAGTACTTC. The full variable domain, in which reference TRBV28 and TRBJ2-7 provide the parts outside the CDR3, is DVKVTQSSRYLVKRTGEKVFLECVQDMDHENMFWYRQDPGLGLRLIYFSYDVKMKEKGDIPEGYSVSREKKERFSLILESASTNQTSMYLCASSFAEFKALEQYFGPGTRLTVT.

The V and J genes are TRBV2 and TRBJ2-3, with TRBD2 identical over 9 bases. CDR3 length equals 16 residues. Germline lookup yields CDR1 SNHLY and CDR2 FYNNEI. The trim removed 6 bases at V and 0 bases at J, leaving 7 bases unmatched. CDR3 residues: CASSGREGASTDTQYF. DNA for the CDR3: TGTGCCAGCAGCGGGCGGGAGGGGGCAAGCACAGATACGCAGTATTTT.

This rearrangement joins TRBV6-1 to TRBJ2-1, with D possibly TRBD2 on 5 matching bases. This CDR3 has 15 amino acids. Deletions cut 10 bases from V and 2 bases from J, with 18 bases between. Germline CDR1 and CDR2: MNHNS and SASEGT. The CDR3 protein is CATSFSGAAYNEQFF. CDR3 bases: TGTGCCACCTCCTTCAGTGGAGCGGCCTACAATGAGCAGTTCTTC.

The chain carries TRBV5-1 and TRBJ2-1, with D perhaps matching TRBD2 (5 bases). Trimming cost V 0 bases and J 0 bases, with 13 bases left between them. The V gene's germline CDR1 is SGHRS and CDR2 YFSETQ. The CDR3 totals 17 residues. The CDR3: CASSLVLAPSSYNEQFF. The CDR3 DNA is TGCGCCAGCAGCTTGGTTTTAGCGCCTAGCTCCTACAATGAGCAGTTCTTC.

This clone was detected only once. The DNA of the CDR3 is TGCGCCAGCAGCCCCCGCGGGCGGGGGATACTCTCTGGGGCCAACGTCCTGACTTTC. It translates to CASSPRGRGILSGANVLTF. The chain uses TRBV4-1 and TRBJ2-6, with 7 bases matching TRBD2. The CDR3 contains 19 residues. From germline, CDR1 is MGHRA and CDR2 YSYEKL. Trimming took 4 bases from V and 0 from J; bases not matched to a gene: 12.

This chain links TRBV7-2 with TRBJ2-4, with D perhaps TRBD1 (5 bases). The CDR3 runs to 17 residues. CDR1 is SGHTA and CDR2 is FQGNSA in the germline V gene. Trimming took 6 bases from V and 1 from J, leaving 19 bases between them. CDR3 coding DNA: TGTGCCAGCAGTTACAGATTGGGGCTAGTGGCCAAAAACATTCAGTACTTC. Its protein is CASSYRLGLVAKNIQYF.

This chain uses TRBV6-5 with TRBJ1-3, with TRBD1 matching over 9 bases. Per the germline V gene, CDR1 is MNHEY and CDR2 is SVGAGI. With 2 bases clipped from V and 6 bases from J, the junction kept 5 bases outside the gene matches. This CDR3 is 15 amino acids long. The CDR3 spells CASSYTRDRVNTIYF. The CDR3, as DNA: TGTGCCAGCAGTTACACCCGGGACAGGGTAAACACCATATATTTT.

There are a few counts of this clone. In DNA, the CDR3 is TGTGCCAGCGGTAGCGGGGGAGTGGCAGATACGCAGTATTTT. Protein product: CASGSGGVADTQYF. This sequence joins TRBV25-1 and TRBJ2-3; 9 positions match TRBD2. The CDR3 has 14 amino acids. Germline CDR1 MGHDK, CDR2 SYGVNS. The V and J ends lost 8 bases and 4 bases, in that order; junction bases with no gene match: 7.

This rearrangement joins TRBV9 to TRBJ1-4, with TRBD1 matching 9 bases. Germline-derived CDR1 and CDR2 are SGDLS and YYNGEE. With V trimmed by 4 bases and J by 7 bases, 8 bases remained unmatched. This CDR3 region has 15 residues. In DNA form, the CDR3 reads TGTGCCAGCAGCACAACCGGGACAGGGACTGAAAAACTGTTTTTT. This gives the protein CASSTTGTGTEKLFF.

This clone was recorded a few times. This chain uses TRBV19 with TRBJ2-1; 9 nucleotides align to TRBD2. This CDR3 spans 15 amino acids. CDR1 and CDR2 (germline): LNHDA, SQIVND (reference sequence). Trimming at V came to 7 bases and at J to 5 bases, leaving 9 bases not matched to a gene. The CDR3 coding sequence is TGTGCCAGTAAGAAGGGACTAGCATCCCACAATGAGCAGTTCTTC. This encodes CASKKGLASHNEQFF.

V is TRBV6-4 and J is TRBJ2-1, with 10 bases identical to TRBD1. Germline trimming cut 6 bases from V and 9 bases from J; bases unmatched to any gene: 14. There are 16 residues in the CDR3. Germline CDR1 MRHNA, CDR2 SNTAGT. CDR3 protein: CASSEKTGTGAGEQFF. The DNA of the CDR3 is TGTGCCAGCAGCGAAAAAACCGGGACAGGGGCTGGTGAGCAGTTCTTC.

This sequence joins TRBV13 and TRBJ1-1, with a weak D call TRBD1 (6 bases). V shed 4 bases and J shed 0 bases, with 24 bases lying between them. The CDR3 extends over 19 amino acids. CDR1 and CDR2 (germline): PRHDT, FYEKMQ (reference sequence). The CDR3 DNA reads TGTGCCAGCAGCTCCAAGGACAGAACGAATATTAACATGAACACTGAAGCTTTCTTT. Protein sequence: CASSSKDRTNINMNTEAFF.

This chain connects TRBV7-9 to TRBJ2-5, with TRBD1 matching 7 bases. Trimming removed 4 bases from V and 2 bases from J; junction bases left unmatched: 7. Germline CDR1 is SEHNR and CDR2 is FQNEAQ (reference sequence). There are 15 residues in the CDR3. As DNA, the CDR3 is TGTGCCAGCAGCTCCTTAGGGACAGCACAAGAGACCCAGTACTTC. Its protein is CASSSLGTAQETQYF. Using reference TRBV7-9 and TRBJ2-5 for the parts outside the CDR3, the full variable domain is DTGVSQNPRHKITKRGQNVTFRCDPISEHNRLYWYRQTLGQGPEFLTYFQNEAQLEKSRLLSDRFSAERPKGSFSTLEIQRTEQGDSAMYLCASSSLGTAQETQYFGPGTRLLVL.

The chain is built from TRBV27 and TRBJ1-5; 8 bases align to TRBD1. Germline V lookup: CDR1 MNHEY, CDR2 SMNVEV (reference sequence). Germline trimming cut 6 bases from V and 6 bases from J; bases unmatched to any gene: 4. The CDR3 has 13 residues. CDR3 sequence: CASRTGAGQPQHF. The CDR3 nucleotides are TGTGCCAGCAGGACAGGGGCGGGTCAGCCCCAGCATTTT.

V and J are TRBV6-6 and TRBJ1-4; D not resolved. Trimming left V 8 bases short and J 7 bases short, with 14 bases between. The CDR3 has 13 amino acids. Germline lookup yields CDR1 MNHNY and CDR2 SVGAGI (reference sequence). The CDR3 nucleotides are TGTGCCAGCCTTCGGGAGCCGAGTGAAAAACTGTTTTTT. As protein: CASLREPSEKLFF.

CDR3 protein: CAWSVGTVNQPQHF. CDR3 bases: TGTGCCTGGAGTGTTGGGACAGTCAATCAGCCCCAGCATTTT. The rearrangement links TRBV30 to TRBJ1-5; TRBD1 matches 7 bases. With V trimmed by 0 bases and J by 3 bases, 2 bases remained unmatched. Germline lookup yields CDR1 GTSNPN and CDR2 SVGIG (reference sequence). This CDR3 contains 14 residues.

The rearrangement uses TRBV5-1 and TRBJ1-4; D ambiguous. CDR1 SGHRS and CDR2 YFSETQ come from the germline V gene. The CDR3 extends over 17 amino acids. Trimming shortened V by 0 bases and J by 0 bases, and 12 bases separated the two germline ends. The CDR3 DNA follows: TGCGCCAGCAGCTTGGGGGCCAACAGAGCAACTAATGAAAAACTGTTTTTT. It translates to CASSLGANRATNEKLFF.

The count of this clone is one. The J gene is TRBJ2-2, the V gene TRBV5-4; possibly TRBD1 for D (5 bases). The CDR3 extends over 15 amino acids. CDR1 SGHNT and CDR2 YYREEE come from the germline V gene (reference sequence). V lost 2 bases to trimming and J lost 1 base, with 9 bases between them. The CDR3 nucleotides are TGTGCCAGCAGCTTCGATAGGGGGAACACCGGGGAGCTGTTTTTT. Its translation: CASSFDRGNTGELFF. The full variable domain, in which reference TRBV5-4 and TRBJ2-2 provide the parts outside the CDR3, is ETGVTQSPTHLIKTRGQQVTLRCSSQSGHNTVSWYQQALGQGPQFIFQYYREEENGRGNFPPRFSGLQFPNYSSELNVNALELDDSALYLCASSFDRGNTGELFFGEGSRLTVL.

This rearrangement joins TRBV7-2 to TRBJ2-1, with 9 bases lining up with TRBD2. There are 15 residues in the CDR3. V lost 5 bases, J lost 5 bases, and 7 bases stayed unmatched. Looked up from germline, CDR1 is SGHTA and CDR2 is FQGNSA. CDR3 in amino acids: CASSATTSGHNEQFF. The CDR3 DNA reads TGTGCCAGCAGCGCTACGACTAGCGGACACAATGAGCAGTTCTTC.